The source of this T cell receptor (beta chain) is a study of human T cells and chemical hapten exposure. Study-level background: While the approximately 25-week study was under way, patients received diphenylcyclopropenone on the scalp every week. Patches with 0.01% DPC went on the upper back, and the tests were read at 6 days.

To note about this clonotype: Its matching antigen is unknown.

Findings and caveats of the study: DPC sensitization produced no change in TCRs with frequency above 1 in 1000.

TCRdb re-called the RACE reads through MiXCR, storing one row per CDR3 protein. Here the sample spans roughly 200,000 distinct CDR3 sequences, approximately 20% being singletons. Time point noted: patch test 1, 2 weeks after DPC sensitization. As to treatment: therapeutic diphenylcyclopropenone sensitization with weekly scalp DPC. The clonotype comes from a woman aged 45-65 years with alopecia areata. Some clones in this sample may be carry-over from other donors' samples. The sample consisted of whole blood, taken in connection with sensitization to the hapten diphenylcyclopropenone (DPC).

The CDR3 DNA reads TGTGCCAGCAGTACCTTTCAGGGGCCAGAGACCCAGTACTTC. Its protein product is CASSTFQGPETQYF. The V and J genes are TRBV6-5 and TRBJ2-5; perhaps TRBD1 as D (6 bases). CDR3 length: 14 residues. Per the germline V gene, CDR1 is MNHEY and CDR2 is SVGAGI. V shed 5 bases and J shed 4 bases, with 14 bases lying between them.